The T cell receptor (beta chain) described here comes from a study of CXCR3-negative and CXCR3-positive naive CD8 T cells. Through 5' RACE with UMI labels, the TRB cDNA libraries were prepared. TCRdb re-called the 5' RACE reads and gives one entry per CDR3 protein, without DNA. The sample table sets out about 24,000 distinct CDR3 sequences. Naive CD8+ T cells carried a CD45RO-CCR7+CD27+CD95- phenotype. Sequenced sample: naive CXCR3- CD8+ T cells from blood. The subset was: CD45RO-CCR7+CD27+CD95- naive CD8+ T cells lacking CXCR3 (TNR3-). This sequence was found in a human donor in good health. Some clones in this sample may be carry-over from other donors' samples.

The chain's CDR3 is CASSHLGRGEQETQYF. The chain links TRBV4-3 to TRBJ2-5; TCRdb indicates TRBD2, and absent DNA this call remains unverified. The CDR3 extends over 16 amino acids. The germline V gene has CDR1 LGHNA and CDR2 YSLEER.